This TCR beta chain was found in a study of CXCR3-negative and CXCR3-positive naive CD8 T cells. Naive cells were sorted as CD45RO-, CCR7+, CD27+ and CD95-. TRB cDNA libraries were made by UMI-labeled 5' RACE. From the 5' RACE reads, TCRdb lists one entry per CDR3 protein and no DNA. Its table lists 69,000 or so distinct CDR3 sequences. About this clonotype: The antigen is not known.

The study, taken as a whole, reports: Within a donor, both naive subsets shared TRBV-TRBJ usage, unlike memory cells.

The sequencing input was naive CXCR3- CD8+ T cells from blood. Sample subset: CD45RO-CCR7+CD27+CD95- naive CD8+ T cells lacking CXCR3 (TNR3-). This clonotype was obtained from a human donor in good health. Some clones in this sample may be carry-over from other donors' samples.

CDR3 region: CATTGAGRHEQYF. The rearrangement links TRBV15 to TRBJ2-7; there is no DNA to check the TCRdb D call of TRBD1. The CDR3 is made up of 13 amino acids. Per germline, CDR1 LNHNV and CDR2 YYDKDF (reference sequence).